Described below is a single T cell receptor (beta chain) sequence and its context. This sample was taken from a study of T cell repertoires in ileal Crohn's disease. For the study at large: Postoperative therapy was given to about half: 11 thiopurines, about 20 anti-TNF agents.

TCRB immunosequencing input was five hundred nanograms of biopsy DNA per sample. Libraries were prepared by immunoSEQ multiplex PCR; TCRdb keeps only in-frame clonotypes and omits some of them. The repertoire holds 14,000 or so clones, with around 80% as singletons. Germline CDR1 MGHDK, CDR2 SYGVNS. The CDR3 has 14 amino acids. The trim removed 4 bases at V and 3 bases at J, leaving 4 bases unmatched. The sample consisted of ileal tissue. The receptor comes from an adult with Crohn's disease. The genes are TRBV25-1 and TRBJ1-2; 8 positions match TRBD1. CDR3 DNA sequence: TGTGCCAGCAGTGTTCAGGGGGCTGACTATGGCTACACCTTC. This sequence encodes CASSVQGADYGYTF.